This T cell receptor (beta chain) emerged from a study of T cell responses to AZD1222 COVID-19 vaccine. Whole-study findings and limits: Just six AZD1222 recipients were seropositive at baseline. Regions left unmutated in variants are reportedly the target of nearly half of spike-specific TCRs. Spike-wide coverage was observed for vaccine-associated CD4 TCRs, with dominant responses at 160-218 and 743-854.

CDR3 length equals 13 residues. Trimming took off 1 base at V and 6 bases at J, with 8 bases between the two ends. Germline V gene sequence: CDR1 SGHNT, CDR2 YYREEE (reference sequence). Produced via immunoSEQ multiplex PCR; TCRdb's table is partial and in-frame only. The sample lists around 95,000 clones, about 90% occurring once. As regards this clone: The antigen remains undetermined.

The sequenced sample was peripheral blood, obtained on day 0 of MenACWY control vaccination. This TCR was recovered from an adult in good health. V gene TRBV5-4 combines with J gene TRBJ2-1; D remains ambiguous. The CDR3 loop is CASSLSAANEQFF. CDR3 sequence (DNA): TGTGCCAGCAGCTTGTCGGCCGCCAATGAGCAGTTCTTC.